These T cell receptor beta chains were read from a single sample in a study of T-cell reconstitution after alpha-beta-depleted transplantation in children. One entry per CDR3 protein results from TCRdb running MiXCR on the PCR reads. The table lists about 400,000 distinct CDR3 sequences, 16% of them singletons, with just under 30% in the top ten. The sequencing used PBMCs, mostly from graft donor cells, collected 360 days after TCRalphabeta/CD19-depleted stem cell transplant. These receptors came from a boy under two years old who had a stem cell transplant for Wiskott-Aldrich syndrome, so the T cells may come from the graft donor. Each CDR3 is given with its conserved first and last residue. The D gene is left open where the match is weak. Clone size, where shown, is once, few, many, or a class for clones that have expanded.

J gene | CDR3 length | clone size | V gene | D gene | CDR3 protein | CDR3 DNA
TRBJ2-7 | 11 | few | TRBV29-1 | . | CSVEARREQYF | TGCAGCGTTGAAGCAAGGCGCGAGCAGTACTTC
TRBJ2-1 | 16 | few | TRBV6-2/TRBV6-3 | TRBD2 | CASSPRTSGREAEQFF | TGTGCCAGCAGTCCCCGGACTAGCGGGAGGGAGGCTGAGCAGTTCTTC
TRBJ2-1 | 14 | few | TRBV6-5 | TRBD2 | CASSSGLAVNEQFF | TGTGCCAGCAGTTCGGGACTAGCGGTCAATGAGCAGTTCTTC
TRBJ1-4 | 14 | . | TRBV20-1 | . | CSAKPDLRSEKLFF | TGCAGTGCTAAACCGGACTTAAGGTCGGAAAAACTGTTTTTT
TRBJ2-3 | 12 | . | TRBV12-3/TRBV12-4 | TRBD1 | CASSFGGTGFYF | TGTGCCAGCAGTTTCGGAGGGACAGGGTTCTATTTT
TRBJ1-4 | 16 | . | TRBV6-5 | TRBD1 | CASSYSADRGSEKLFF | TGTGCCAGCAGTTACTCGGCGGACAGGGGTAGCGAAAAACTGTTTTTT
TRBJ1-2 | 13 | . | TRBV6-6 | . | CASSPRAVYGYTF | TGTGCCAGCAGTCCTAGGGCAGTCTATGGCTACACCTTC
TRBJ2-6 | 18 | many | TRBV11-2 | . | CASSLGGLGTSGANVLTF | TGTGCCAGCAGCTTAGGGGGTCTAGGCACCTCTGGGGCCAACGTCCTGACTTTC
TRBJ1-2 | 13 | few | TRBV5-1 | . | CAARRAITDGYTF | TGCGCCGCACGGCGGGCTATCACAGACGGCTACACCTTC
TRBJ2-3 | 18 | . | TRBV3-2 | . | CTSTTLLRADYSTDTQYF | TGTACCAGCACCACCCTCCTGCGGGCGGATTATAGCACAGATACGCAGTATTTT
TRBJ1-5 | 14 | few | TRBV12-3/TRBV12-4 | . | CAKSQRAFNQPQHF | TGTGCCAAATCACAGCGGGCCTTCAATCAGCCCCAGCATTTT
TRBJ2-1 | 16 | . | TRBV19 | . | CASSMQSRASSGEQFF | TGTGCCAGTAGTATGCAGTCGCGGGCGAGTTCGGGTGAGCAGTTCTTC
TRBJ2-3 | 18 | few | TRBV11-2 | TRBD2 | CASSLRPGGGRFTDTQYF | TGTGCCAGCAGCCTCCGCCCGGGGGGGGGGAGGTTCACAGATACGCAGTATTTT
TRBJ2-7 | 15 | once | TRBV6-2/TRBV6-3 | TRBD2 | CASKEAGGRTYEQYF | TGTGCCAGCAAAGAAGCGGGAGGGAGGACCTACGAGCAGTACTTC
TRBJ2-7 | 12 | . | TRBV30 | . | CAWSHNIYEQYF | TGTGCCTGGAGTCATAATATCTACGAGCAGTACTTC
TRBJ2-1 | 14 | . | TRBV10-2 | . | CASRGRTLRNEQFF | TGCGCCAGCCGAGGGAGGACGCTACGCAATGAGCAGTTCTTC
TRBJ2-7 | 13 | few | TRBV20-1 | TRBD2 | CSARVAGKYEQYF | TGCAGTGCTAGAGTAGCGGGGAAATACGAGCAGTACTTC
TRBJ2-3 | 21 | few | TRBV29-1 | TRBD2 | CSVDGLAGGKLERSSTDTQYF | TGCAGCGTTGACGGACTAGCGGGAGGGAAATTAGAAAGATCTAGCACAGATACGCAGTATTTT
TRBJ1-1 | 16 | few | TRBV5-1 | . | CASSEARGGMNTEAFF | TGCGCCAGCAGCGAAGCCCGAGGGGGAATGAACACTGAAGCTTTCTTT